This TCR beta chain was captured in a study of control samples from healthy donors and cancer patients (dated by TCRdb to 2019 to 2021). The library came from the immunoSEQ multiplex PCR assay. TCRdb provides this immuneACCESS table in a form limited to in-frame rearrangements. Some clones are lacking; in checked studies, under half of them reflect an unresolved V gene, and why the rest are absent is not known. The sample records more than 60,000 clones, roughly 90% of which are singletons. The ten largest clones take up 9.5% of the sample. V is cut by 6 bases and J by 6 bases, and the space between the germline ends is 11 bases. The CDR3 starts with the cysteine, ends with the phenylalanine, and has 13 residues. Solely the CDR3 DNA is kept, with 39 bases framed from the first base. Only one count was recorded for this clone. There is no known antigen for this receptor. One base away there is no much larger clone; base qualities are not given.

This chain is built from TRBV12-3 or TRBV12-4 and TRBJ2-2; TRBD1 is a weak D gene call, 6 bases matching. Source material: PBMCs. This TCR derives from a woman between 50 and 59 years old with colorectal cancer. Here is the DNA: TGTGCCAGCAGACGCAGGGGTCCCGGGGAGCTGTTTTTT. Its amino acids are CASRRRGPGELFF.